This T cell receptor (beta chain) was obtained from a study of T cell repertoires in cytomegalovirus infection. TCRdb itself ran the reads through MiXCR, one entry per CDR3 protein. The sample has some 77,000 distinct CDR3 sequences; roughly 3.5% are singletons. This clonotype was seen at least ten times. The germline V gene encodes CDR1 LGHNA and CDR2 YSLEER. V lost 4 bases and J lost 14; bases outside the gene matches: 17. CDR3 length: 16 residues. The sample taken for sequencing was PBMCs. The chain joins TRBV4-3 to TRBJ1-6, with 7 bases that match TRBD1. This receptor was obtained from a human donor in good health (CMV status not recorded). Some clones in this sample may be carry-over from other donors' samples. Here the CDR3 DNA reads TGCGCCAGCAGCCTGGGACAGCCAGAACCCCATGGATCCCTCCACTTT. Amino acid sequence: CASSLGQPEPHGSLHF.